Listed below are T cell receptor beta chains from one sample, sequenced in a study of blood T cell repertoires in COVID-19. TCRdb's table, derived via immunoSEQ multiplex PCR, lists solely in-frame clones and lacks some. The table has 150,000 to 200,000 clones, more than 75% seen once. The sequencing input was peripheral blood. These receptors all stem from a woman in her sixties or seventies with COVID-19, enrolled during active disease. CDR3s include the opening cysteine and the closing phenylalanine or tryptophan. The D gene is left open where the match is weak. Rows may omit the clone size; those that give it use once, few, many or a size class.

j_call | d_call | clone_size | v_call | cdr3_nt | cdr3_aa
TRBJ1-1 | - | - | TRBV5-1 | TGCGCCAGCAGCTTGAGAACAGGTGGAATCATGAACACTGAAGCTTTCTTT | CASSLRTGGIMNTEAFF
TRBJ1-4 | TRBD1 | - | TRBV30 | TGTGCCTGGAGTTCGGGGCAGGGGGGTGAAAAACTGTTTTTT | CAWSSGQGGEKLFF
TRBJ1-5 | - | - | TRBV18 | TGTGCCAGCTCGCAGGCAGTCCGGGACAATCAGCCCCAGCATTTT | CASSQAVRDNQPQHF
TRBJ2-5 | TRBD2 | - | TRBV29-1 | TGCAGCGTGGGGGAGGGTTTTGAGACCCAGTACTTC | CSVGEGFETQYF
TRBJ1-4 | - | - | TRBV4-2 | TGTGCCAGCAGCCGCCCGGACAGTCATGAAAAACTGTTTTTT | CASSRPDSHEKLFF
TRBJ2-5 | - | - | TRBV4-1 | TGCGCCAGCAGCCGAACACCGGGACTCGGGGCGTCGTACCAAGAGACCCAGTACTTC | CASSRTPGLGASYQETQYF
TRBJ1-2 | TRBD1 | - | TRBV28 | TGTGCCAGCAGACTATTCGGGACAGGGGGTGGCTACACCTTC | CASRLFGTGGGYTF
TRBJ1-2 | - | - | TRBV28 | TGTGCCAGCAGTCCCCCGATTCGGGGAGGTCGTGGCTACACCTTC | CASSPPIRGGRGYTF
TRBJ2-1 | - | - | TRBV2 | TGTGCCAGCAGCTTTAGCTCCTACAATGAGCAGTTCTTC | CASSFSSYNEQFF
TRBJ1-4 | TRBD1 | - | TRBV5-1 | TGCGCCAGCAGCTCGACAGGGGCTAATGAAAAACTGTTTTTT | CASSSTGANEKLFF
TRBJ2-3 | TRBD1 | - | TRBV2 | TGTGCCAGCCTCCGGGACAGGGGTGCAGATACGCAGTATTTT | CASLRDRGADTQYF
TRBJ1-1 | TRBD1 | - | TRBV7-3 | TGTGCCAGCAGCTTAACGACAGGGGGCCCTGAAGCTTTCTTT | CASSLTTGGPEAFF
TRBJ1-1 | - | - | TRBV5-1 | TGCGCCAGCAGCTTGGAACAGCTAAACACTGAAGCTTTCTTT | CASSLEQLNTEAFF
TRBJ2-2 | - | - | TRBV3-1/TRBV3-2 | TGTGCCAGCAGCCTACAGGGCGCCGGGGAGCTGTTTTTT | CASSLQGAGELFF
TRBJ2-2 | - | - | TRBV7-3 | TGTGCCAGCAGCTCCGGGATTCACACCGGGGAGCTGTTTTTT | CASSSGIHTGELFF
TRBJ2-5 | - | few | TRBV30 | TGTGCCTGGACGGAAAATGCGGGACCGAGGGAGACCCAGTACTTC | CAWTENAGPRETQYF
TRBJ1-4 | - | - | TRBV19 | TGTGCCAGTAGTAGGAGGGGTGGAGGTGAAAAACTGTTTTTT | CASSRRGGGEKLFF
TRBJ2-3 | TRBD2 | - | TRBV25-1 | TGTGCCAGCAGGGAAGTTGCGGGAGGGAGCACAGATACGCAGTATTTT | CASREVAGGSTDTQYF
TRBJ2-2 | - | - | TRBV28 | TGTGCCAGCAGTTTAGAGGGCCTAAACACCGGGGAGCTGTTTTTT | CASSLEGLNTGELFF
TRBJ2-3 | - | - | TRBV23-1 | TGCGCCAGCAGGACCACAGGGTGCAGTTCTGATACGCAGTATTTT | CASRTTGCSSDTQYF
TRBJ2-3 | TRBD1 | - | TRBV7-9 | TGTGCCAGCAGCCCAGACAGGGTCCCAGATACGCAGTATTTT | CASSPDRVPDTQYF
TRBJ2-2 | - | - | TRBV12-3/TRBV12-4 | TGTGCCAGCAGTTCCCGGGGGAACGGGGAGCTGTTTTTT | CASSSRGNGELFF
TRBJ1-2 | - | - | TRBV27 | TGTGCCAGCAGTTTACGTCAGGGACTTTACGGCTACACCTTC | CASSLRQGLYGYTF
TRBJ2-7 | - | - | TRBV20-1 | TGCAGTGCTCAAGTTTCAGTCGAGCAGTACTTC | CSAQVSVEQYF
TRBJ1-1 | TRBD1 | - | TRBV3-1/TRBV3-2 | TGTGCCAGCAGCCAAGCGGGACAGGGTGGCACTGAAGCTTTCTTT | CASSQAGQGGTEAFF
TRBJ2-7 | TRBD1 | - | TRBV11-1 | TGTGCCAGCAGCTCGGACAGGGACGGCTCCTACGAGCAGTACTTC | CASSSDRDGSYEQYF
TRBJ2-7 | TRBD2 | once | TRBV6-6 | TGTGCCAGCAGTTACTCGTCTAGCGGGAGGTCCTACGAGCAGTACTTC | CASSYSSSGRSYEQYF
TRBJ2-2 | TRBD1 | - | TRBV29-1 | TGCAGCGTTTGGGACAGGGAGAACACCGGGGAGCTGTTTTTT | CSVWDRENTGELFF
TRBJ1-2 | - | - | TRBV14 | TGTGCCAGCAGCCTCCACGGCAGGGGATATGGCTACACCTTC | CASSLHGRGYGYTF
TRBJ1-2 | - | - | TRBV29-1 | TGCAGCGTTGGGTTGACACGGGGGGCCGGCTACACCTTC | CSVGLTRGAGYTF
TRBJ1-3 | - | - | TRBV24-1 | TGTGCCACCAGAGGGGACTCTGGAAACACCATATATTTT | CATRGDSGNTIYF
TRBJ2-7 | TRBD1 | - | TRBV7-2 | TGTGCCAGCAGCGTCTCCGGGACAGAGACCTACGAGCAGTACTTC | CASSVSGTETYEQYF